This is a list of T cell receptor beta chains from one sample in a study of response to subunit inactivated influenza vaccine. TCRdb ran MiXCR on the RT-PCR reads and lists one entry per CDR3 protein. The sample yields approximately 500,000 distinct CDR3 sequences, roughly 15% seen once. Source: PBMCs from blood, taken roughly 13 days after vaccination. Receptors were obtained from a man aged 45-65 years who received an inactivated influenza vaccine. Each CDR3 is given with its conserved first and last residue. Each record gives: V gene, D gene, clone size, J gene, CDR3 DNA, CDR3 protein. The D gene is left open where the match is weak. Where a row states a size, it is once, few, many or the class of an expanded clone; other rows omit it.

TRBV7-9	-	-	TRBJ2-7	TGTGCCAGCAGCTTAGTGACCGGGAAGGAAGAGCAGTACTTC	CASSLVTGKEEQYF
TRBV20-1	-	few	TRBJ2-7	TGCAGTTCCTTACTAGGGACGAAAGACGAGCAGTACTTC	CSSLLGTKDEQYF
TRBV12-3/TRBV12-4	-	-	TRBJ1-2	TGTGCCAGCAGCCCAGTGATACGGGGGGGCAGCTATGGCTACACCTTC	CASSPVIRGGSYGYTF
TRBV7-9	-	many	TRBJ2-3	TGTGCCAGCAGCTTAGGCCCTCCCCGGGACTCTCGGCCGTATTTT	CASSLGPPRDSRPYF
TRBV5-1	-	-	TRBJ2-7	TGCGCCAGCAGCTTGGCCGGCGGGTCCAATACCTACGAGCAGTACTTC	CASSLAGGSNTYEQYF
TRBV9	TRBD2	many	TRBJ2-1	TGTGCCAGCAGCGTAGATGGCGGGGGGGGCACTGAGCAGTTCTTC	CASSVDGGGGTEQFF
TRBV7-8	-	few	TRBJ2-6	TGTGCCAGCAGCTTGTCTGACAGGGAGGATTCCTCTGGGGCCAACGTCCTGACTTTC	CASSLSDREDSSGANVLTF
TRBV20-1	TRBD2	-	TRBJ2-3	TGCAGTGCCAGAAGACCCCAACTAGCGGGAGTACAGTATTTT	CSARRPQLAGVQYF
TRBV6-2/TRBV6-3	-	-	TRBJ2-7	TGTGCCAGCATTCCGACCGCCGGGACCTACGAGCAGTACTTC	CASIPTAGTYEQYF
TRBV20-1	-	few	TRBJ2-3	TGCAGTGTTTCTAGTGAGGGCTTGACAGATACGCAGTATTTT	CSVSSEGLTDTQYF
TRBV2	-	few	TRBJ2-4	TGTGCCAGCAGGGACCGGGACCCCAAGTACTTC	CASRDRDPKYF
TRBV12-3/TRBV12-4	-	few	TRBJ1-2	TGTGCCAGCACCCCCGGAATCAGGGGCTACACCTTC	CASTPGIRGYTF
TRBV12-3/TRBV12-4	TRBD1	-	TRBJ1-2	TGTGCCAGCAGTTTATGGACAGGGGTAGGCTACACCTTC	CASSLWTGVGYTF
TRBV20-1	-	few	TRBJ2-1	TGCAGTGCTAGGGAGAACGGGAGAGGGACCTACAATGAGCAGTTCTTC	CSARENGRGTYNEQFF
TRBV24-1	-	few	TRBJ2-1	TGTGCCACCAGTGATTTGCAAAGAGAGCAGTTCTTC	CATSDLQREQFF
TRBV5-1	TRBD2	-	TRBJ2-5	TGCGCCAGCAGCAACGGACTAGCGGGGGCGTATCAAGAGACCCAGTACTTC	CASSNGLAGAYQETQYF
TRBV24-1	TRBD1	-	TRBJ1-1	TGTGCCACCAGTCCCGGGACAGAAGAAGCTTTCTTT	CATSPGTEEAFF
TRBV13	-	many	TRBJ1-1	TGTGCCAGCAGCTTAGAAGGGGACACTGAAGCTTTCTTT	CASSLEGDTEAFF
TRBV5-5	-	many	TRBJ2-3	TGTGCCAGCAGCCAAATCACAGGTTTTACAGATACGCAGTATTTT	CASSQITGFTDTQYF
TRBV4-1	-	-	TRBJ2-3	TGCGCCAGCAGCCCTCGAGGTGCTTCTAGCACAGATACGCAGTATTTT	CASSPRGASSTDTQYF
TRBV7-2	-	few	TRBJ2-1	TGTGCCAGCAGCTCGTCGGGACACCCGTACTCCTACAATGAGCAGTTCTTC	CASSSSGHPYSYNEQFF
TRBV9	TRBD1	-	TRBJ1-4	TGTGCCAGCAGCGTAAACAGGGGGCGAGGGGAAAAACTGTTTTTT	CASSVNRGRGEKLFF
TRBV20-1	-	few	TRBJ1-2	TGCAGTGCAGCCCGGACAGAACCTAACTATGGCTACACCTTC	CSAARTEPNYGYTF
TRBV7-2	-	few	TRBJ2-5	TGTGCCAGCAGCTTCAGGAGGGAAGAGACCCAGTACTTC	CASSFRREETQYF
TRBV11-3	-	-	TRBJ2-3	TGTGCCAGCAGCTTAGAGGGGACCTGGGCAGATACGCAGTATTTT	CASSLEGTWADTQYF
TRBV5-1	-	few	TRBJ2-7	TGCGCCAGCAGCTCGGACAGCCGGGGGTACGAGCAGTACTTC	CASSSDSRGYEQYF
TRBV5-1	TRBD1	many	TRBJ2-2	TGCGCCAGCAGCGTGGGACAGGGGGTGTTGGAGGAGCTGTTTTTT	CASSVGQGVLEELFF
TRBV7-2	TRBD1	many	TRBJ2-5	TGTGCCAGCAGCTTAGTTCCAGGGGGCTTTGGAGAGACCCAGTACTTC	CASSLVPGGFGETQYF
TRBV20-1	TRBD2	-	TRBJ2-3	TGCAGTGCTAGAGTGAGCGGGAGGAGTGGAGGAGATACGCAGTATTTT	CSARVSGRSGGDTQYF
TRBV19	-	many	TRBJ1-5	TGTGCCAGTAGTATACAGGGGACGATAAATCAGCCCCAGCATTTT	CASSIQGTINQPQHF
TRBV5-4	-	few	TRBJ2-2	TGTGCCAGCAGCGCGGGACAAGCGAACACCGGGGAGCTGTTTTTT	CASSAGQANTGELFF
TRBV5-1	-	many	TRBJ1-1	TGCGCCAGCAGCTTGGGGCCGATGAACACTGAAGCTTTCTTT	CASSLGPMNTEAFF
TRBV20-1	TRBD2	-	TRBJ2-3	TGCAGTGCTCGGGATGCTAGCGGGACCACAGATACGCAGTATTTT	CSARDASGTTDTQYF
TRBV12-3/TRBV12-4	-	-	TRBJ1-6	TGTGCCAGCAGTTTCAAGGGCCATAATTCACCCCTCCACTTT	CASSFKGHNSPLHF
TRBV10-3	-	few	TRBJ1-5	TGTGCCATCAGTGAGTCCGCAGGGGATGTACAGCCCCAGCATTTT	CAISESAGDVQPQHF
TRBV4-3	-	-	TRBJ2-2	TGCGCCAGCAGCCAAGTGATTGGAACCCCCAACACCGGGGAGCTGTTTTTT	CASSQVIGTPNTGELFF
TRBV20-1	TRBD1	few	TRBJ1-4	TGCAGTGCTAACTCCGGGACAGGGACCAGACTGTTTTTT	CSANSGTGTRLFF
TRBV20-1	-	few	TRBJ1-5	TGCAGTGCTAGAGGGACAGTGGGCAATCAGCCCCAGCATTTT	CSARGTVGNQPQHF
TRBV2	TRBD1	few	TRBJ1-5	TGTGCCAGCAGCCTGGACCTAACAGGGGGACGTTGGCCCCAGCATTTT	CASSLDLTGGRWPQHF
TRBV5-1	-	many	TRBJ2-7	TGCGCCAGCAGCTTGGACAGGGCGGATGCCTACGAGCAGTACTTC	CASSLDRADAYEQYF
TRBV6-5	-	few	TRBJ1-1	TGTGCCAGCAGTTACTCGAACGGGATCGCCACTGAAGCTTTCTTT	CASSYSNGIATEAFF
TRBV29-1	-	few	TRBJ2-1	TGCAGCGTTGAACCCTTAGACTTCCTTAACTACGAGCAGTTCTTC	CSVEPLDFLNYEQFF
TRBV5-1	-	-	TRBJ1-2	TGCGCCAGCAGCTTGGATGGGGTCGGGGGCTATGGCTACACCTTC	CASSLDGVGGYGYTF
TRBV6-2/TRBV6-3	TRBD2	few	TRBJ2-7	TGTGCCAGCAGTTACACCTGGTCTAGCGGGAGAACCTACGAGCAGTACTTC	CASSYTWSSGRTYEQYF
TRBV9	-	few	TRBJ2-6	TGTGCCAGCAGAGCAGGGGCTGGGGCCAACGTCCTGACTTTC	CASRAGAGANVLTF
TRBV5-1	-	-	TRBJ1-2	TGCGCCAGCAGCTACCCGTCAGGGGCAGAGGTCGGTTATGGCTACACCTTC	CASSYPSGAEVGYGYTF
TRBV5-1	-	many	TRBJ2-6	TGCGCCAGCAGCTTGCAGCCCTCTGGGGCCAACGTCCTGACTTTC	CASSLQPSGANVLTF
TRBV7-2	-	-	TRBJ1-2	TGTGCCAGCAGCTTCGGGAGCGAGGGCTACACCTTC	CASSFGSEGYTF
TRBV10-3	-	-	TRBJ1-2	TGTGCCATCAGTGTGGTACAGGATAACTATGGCTACACCTTC	CAISVVQDNYGYTF
TRBV2	TRBD2	-	TRBJ2-3	TGTGCCAGCAGTGAGTCCGGACTAGCGGGAGGTATGGATACGCAGTATTTT	CASSESGLAGGMDTQYF
TRBV4-1	-	few	TRBJ2-5	TGCGCCAGCAGCGTCAGGACCCCAGAGACCCAGTACTTC	CASSVRTPETQYF
TRBV5-1	TRBD1	-	TRBJ1-3	TGCGCCAGCAGCTTGGATCACAGGGGGCAAGCTGGAAACACCATATATTTT	CASSLDHRGQAGNTIYF
TRBV12-3/TRBV12-4	TRBD2	many	TRBJ2-1	TGTGCCAGCGGAATTAGCGGGGACTACAATGAGCAGTTCTTC	CASGISGDYNEQFF